This TCR beta chain was captured in a study of T cells in Graves' hyperthyroidism and ophthalmopathy. Findings of the study overall: Ophthalmopathy, which appeared later, was predicted by the model a median 6.5 months before onset.

Losses at the gene ends were 4 bases for V and 4 bases for J; bases not matched to a gene: 17. Germline CDR1 LGHNA, CDR2 YNFKEQ. This CDR3 is built from 19 residues. On this clonotype itself: The antigen is unknown.

Amplification yielded TCR beta CDR3 regions, with RNA transcripts as the source. Carried out on the TCR CDR3, a first-round RT-PCR used the HTBI primer set. From the multiplex PCR reads, TCRdb called clonotypes with MiXCR, one entry per CDR3 protein. The sample includes about 510,000 distinct CDR3 sequences, about 15% of them seen just once. Sequenced sample: blood. The chain has TRBV4-2 and TRBJ2-3; 10 bases match TRBD2. The source is a woman aged 40 to 50 with Graves' hyperthyroidism. The CDR3 region has the DNA TGTGCCAGCAGCCCAGAGGGGACCGGACTAGCGGTGGGAGCAGATACGCAGTATTTT. Amino acids: CASSPEGTGLAVGADTQYF.